The T cell receptor (beta chain) under discussion was sequenced for a study of patients and donors after allogeneic stem cell transplantation. The germline gives CDR1 GTSNPN, CDR2 SVGIG (reference sequence). Trimming left V 0 bases short and J 2 bases short, with 10 bases between. The length of the CDR3 is 14 residues. TCRdb re-derived calls from the RT-PCR reads in MiXCR, one entry per CDR3 protein. The repertoire holds 100,000 to 130,000 distinct CDR3 sequences, with less than 45% as singletons. This clonotype came up a few times. The V gene is TRBV30, the J gene TRBJ1-1; D possibly corresponds to TRBD1 (5 bases). The sequenced sample consisted of blood, either unsorted or a sorted T cell fraction (not recorded which). This sequence originates from a human donor who was either an allogeneic HSCT recipient or a stem cell or donor lymphocyte infusion donor (not recorded which). It is not recorded whose cells these are; they may come from a transplant donor. The CDR3 DNA reads TGTGCCTGGAGTGTAGAGGGACTAAACACTGAAGCTTTCTTT. Translation gives CAWSVEGLNTEAFF.